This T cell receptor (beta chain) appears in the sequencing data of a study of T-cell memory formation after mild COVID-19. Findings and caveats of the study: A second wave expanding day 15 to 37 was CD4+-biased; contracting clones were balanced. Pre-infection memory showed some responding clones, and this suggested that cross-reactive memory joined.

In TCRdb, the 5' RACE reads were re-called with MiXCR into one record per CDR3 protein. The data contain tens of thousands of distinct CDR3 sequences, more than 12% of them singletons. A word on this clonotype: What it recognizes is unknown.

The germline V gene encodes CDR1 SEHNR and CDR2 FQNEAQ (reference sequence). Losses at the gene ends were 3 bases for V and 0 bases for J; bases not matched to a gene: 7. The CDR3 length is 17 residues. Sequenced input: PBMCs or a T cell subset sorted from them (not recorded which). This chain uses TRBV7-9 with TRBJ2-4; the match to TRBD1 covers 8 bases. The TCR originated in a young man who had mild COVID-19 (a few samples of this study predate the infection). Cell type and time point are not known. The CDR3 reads CASSFVPGGLAKNIQYF. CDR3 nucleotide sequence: TGTGCCAGCAGCTTCGTTCCAGGGGGCTTAGCCAAAAACATTCAGTACTTC. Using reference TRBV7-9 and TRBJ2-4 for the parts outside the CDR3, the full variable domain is DTGVSQNPRHKITKRGQNVTFRCDPISEHNRLYWYRQTLGQGPEFLTYFQNEAQLEKSRLLSDRFSAERPKGSFSTLEIQRTEQGDSAMYLCASSFVPGGLAKNIQYFGAGTRLSVL.